This T cell receptor beta chain appears in the sequencing data of a study of blood T cells in healthy people across ages. Together with a sample-barcoded 5' primer, a J-beta primer mix was included in a second PCR lasting 7 to 11 cycles. Using its own MiXCR run on the 5' RACE reads, TCRdb lists one record per CDR3 protein. The sample comprises approximately 580,000 distinct CDR3 sequences, 24% of which are singletons, and around 10% rests with the top ten. Germline V CDR1 and CDR2: MNHNS, SASEGT. The CDR3 is 15 amino acids. Losses at the gene ends were 2 bases for V and 0 bases for J; bases not matched to a gene: 0. These same data were also listed under a study on T cells of mothers and their children.

The genes are TRBV6-1 and TRBJ2-5; 10 bases are a match to TRBD2. The specimen sequenced was blood. The receptor comes from a boy younger than 18 in good health. The CDR3 protein is CASSELAGDQETQYF. CDR3 nucleotide sequence: TGTGCCAGCAGTGAACTAGCGGGAGACCAAGAGACCCAGTACTTC.